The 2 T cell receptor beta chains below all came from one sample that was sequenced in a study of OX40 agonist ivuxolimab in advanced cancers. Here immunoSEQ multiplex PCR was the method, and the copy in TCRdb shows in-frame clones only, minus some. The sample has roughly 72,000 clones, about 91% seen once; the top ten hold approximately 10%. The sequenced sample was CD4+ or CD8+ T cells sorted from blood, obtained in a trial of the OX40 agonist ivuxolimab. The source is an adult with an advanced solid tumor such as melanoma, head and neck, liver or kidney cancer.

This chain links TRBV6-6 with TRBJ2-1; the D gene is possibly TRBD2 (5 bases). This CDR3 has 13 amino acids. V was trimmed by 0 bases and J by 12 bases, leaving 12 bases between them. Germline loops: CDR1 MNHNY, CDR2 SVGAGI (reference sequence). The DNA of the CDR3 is TGTGCCAGCAGTTACTCGGAGAGTCGGGGGCAGTTCTTC. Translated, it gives CASSYSESRGQFF.

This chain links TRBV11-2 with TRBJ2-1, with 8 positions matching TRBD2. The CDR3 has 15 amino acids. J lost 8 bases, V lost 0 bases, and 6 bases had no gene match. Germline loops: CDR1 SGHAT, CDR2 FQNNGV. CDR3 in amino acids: CASSLELAVGDEQFF. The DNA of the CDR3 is TGTGCCAGCAGCTTAGAACTAGCGGTGGGGGATGAGCAGTTCTTC.